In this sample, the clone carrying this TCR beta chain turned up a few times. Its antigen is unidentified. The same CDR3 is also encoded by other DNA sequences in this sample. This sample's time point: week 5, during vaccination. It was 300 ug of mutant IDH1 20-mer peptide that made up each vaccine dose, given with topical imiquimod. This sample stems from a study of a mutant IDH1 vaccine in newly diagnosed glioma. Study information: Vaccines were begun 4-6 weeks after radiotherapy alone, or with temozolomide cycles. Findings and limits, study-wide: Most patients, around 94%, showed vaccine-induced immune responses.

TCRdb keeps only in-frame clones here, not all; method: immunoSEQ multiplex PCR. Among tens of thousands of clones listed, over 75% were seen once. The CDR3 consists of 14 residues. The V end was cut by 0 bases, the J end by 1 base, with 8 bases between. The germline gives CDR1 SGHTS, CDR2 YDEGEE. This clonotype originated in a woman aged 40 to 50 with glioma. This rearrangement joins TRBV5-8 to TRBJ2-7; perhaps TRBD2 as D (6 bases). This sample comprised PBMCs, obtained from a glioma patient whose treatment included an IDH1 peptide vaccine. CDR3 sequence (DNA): TGTGCCAGCAGCTTGGGGGACTCTTCCTACGAGCAGTACTTC. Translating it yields CASSLGDSSYEQYF.